The text below deals with one T cell receptor (beta chain). A single record per CDR3 protein comes from TCRdb applying MiXCR to the 5' RACE reads. The sample contains about 220,000 distinct CDR3 sequences, around 3.1% of which appear only once. This entry is derived from a study of T cells after yellow fever vaccination. The clonotype was recovered from a man younger than 35 who received the YFV17D yellow fever vaccine. This specimen consisted of CD4+ T cells sorted from PBMCs, obtained 10 days after the yellow fever booster vaccination.

The CDR3 here is CSAVGGRAFF. The CDR3 DNA sequence: TGCAGCGCCGTGGGGGGGAGAGCTTTCTTT. The rearrangement uses TRBV29-1 and TRBJ1-1; D may be TRBD1 (5 bases). Per the germline V gene, CDR1 is SQVTM and CDR2 is ANQGSEA. The CDR3 covers 10 residues. V dropped 7 bases and J dropped 10 bases, with 13 bases sitting between them.